A single sample is the source of the 26 T cell receptor beta chains below, sequenced in a study of T cell responses to AZD1222 COVID-19 vaccine. This table comes from immunoSEQ multiplex PCR, and its TCRdb copy is limited to in-frame clones, with some not included. The sample lists 100,000 to 130,000 clones; 87% were seen once. Sequenced here: peripheral blood, sampled on day 0 of AZD1222 vaccination. The receptors here all came from an adult in good health.

The chain has TRBV6-5 and TRBJ1-1; D unresolved. V was clipped by 6 bases and J by 1 base, with 15 bases between them. The CDR3 sequence is 15 residues long. Germline V gives CDR1 MNHEY, CDR2 SVGAGI. CDR3 nucleotides: TGTGCCAGCAGGGGGTTCTTCAACCCGAACACTGAAGCTTTCTTT. Its translation is CASRGFFNPNTEAFF.

V gene TRBV24-1 combines with J gene TRBJ1-5; TRBD1 might be the D (6 bases). The V gene's germline CDR1 is KGHDR and CDR2 SFDVKD. V was shortened by 8 bases and J by 4 bases, with 11 bases between the two germline ends. The length of the CDR3 is 13 residues. CDR3 amino acids: CATNPRGNQPQHF. The CDR3 nucleotides read TGTGCCACCAACCCTAGGGGGAATCAGCCCCAGCATTTT.

This sequence joins TRBV3-1 (or the pseudogene TRBV3-2) and TRBJ1-2; D is undetermined. The CDR3 extends over 13 amino acids. V was pared by 3 bases and J by 1 base, with 6 bases between. Germline CDR1 and CDR2: LGHDT and YNNKEL (reference sequence). CDR3 residues: CASSHGVNYGYTF. The CDR3 DNA is TGTGCCAGCAGCCATGGGGTTAACTATGGCTACACCTTC.

This sequence joins TRBV10-2 and TRBJ1-2; no definite D call. Germline CDR1 and CDR2: WSHSY and SAAADI. Trimming removed 0 bases at V and 5 bases at J, with 7 bases between. This CDR3 region has 13 residues. The CDR3 sequence: CASSESMEYGYTF. In DNA, the CDR3 is TGCGCCAGCAGTGAGTCGATGGAGTATGGCTACACCTTC.

The V and J genes are TRBV18 and TRBJ1-5, with 8 bases lining up with TRBD1. CDR1 KGHSH and CDR2 LQKENI come from the germline V gene. V dropped 2 bases and J dropped 8; count of bases not matched to a gene: 5. The CDR3 runs to 14 residues. The CDR3 DNA sequence: TGTGCCAGCTCACCATCCTCACAGGGGGAGCCCCAGCATTTT. Residues: CASSPSSQGEPQHF. Based on the CDR3 plus reference TRBV18 and TRBJ1-5, the full variable domain is NAGVMQNPRHLVRRRGQEARLRCSPMKGHSHVYWYRQLPEEGLKFMVYLQKENIIDESGMPKERFSAEFPKEGPSILRIQQVVRGDSAAYFCASSPSSQGEPQHFGDGTRLSIL.

The chain is built from TRBV6-2 or TRBV6-3 and TRBJ2-2, with D perhaps matching TRBD2 (6 bases). V shed 2 bases and J shed 6 bases, with 10 bases lying between them. Germline assignment: CDR1 MNHEY and CDR2 SVGEGT. The CDR3 runs 14 residues. As DNA, the CDR3 is TGTGCCAGCAGTTACGTACTAGCCCCCGGGGAGCTGTTTTTT. It specifies CASSYVLAPGELFF.

The rearrangement links TRBV7-9 to TRBJ1-1, with D possibly TRBD1 on 6 matching bases. The CDR3 length is 14 residues. Deletions cut 6 bases from V and 0 bases from J, with 11 bases between. Germline CDR1 is SEHNR and CDR2 is FQNEAQ (reference sequence). CDR3 nucleotides: TGTGCCAGCAGAGATCAGGGGATGAACACTGAAGCTTTCTTT. It codes for CASRDQGMNTEAFF.

CDR3 nucleotide sequence: TGTGCCAGCAGGCAGGGGGCCGGAGGCTACACCTTC. Protein product: CASRQGAGGYTF. The genes are TRBV12-3 or TRBV12-4 and TRBJ1-2; 8 bases fit TRBD1. J gave up 8 bases and V 6 bases, and 5 bases lay outside the gene matches. The CDR3 has 12 amino acids.

A few counts support this clone. V and J are TRBV7-6 and TRBJ2-2, with a weak D call TRBD1 (5 bases). This CDR3 is built from 15 residues. Germline CDR1 and CDR2: SGHVS and FNYEAQ. Trimming stripped 3 bases from V and 1 base from J, with 9 bases between. The CDR3 DNA reads TGTGCCAGCAGCTTTTGGGGCGGGAACACCGGGGAGCTGTTTTTT. Its protein product is CASSFWGGNTGELFF.

The chain has TRBV18 and TRBJ1-2; no definite D call. The CDR3 spans 13 residues. V lost 6 bases and J 5 bases, leaving 13 bases between the germline ends. Germline V gene lookup returns CDR1 KGHSH and CDR2 LQKENI. The CDR3 is CASSSDGVYGYTF. CDR3 DNA: TGTGCCAGCTCGTCGGATGGAGTTTATGGCTACACCTTC. Drawing the rest from reference TRBV18 and TRBJ1-2, the complete variable domain is NAGVMQNPRHLVRRRGQEARLRCSPMKGHSHVYWYRQLPEEGLKFMVYLQKENIIDESGMPKERFSAEFPKEGPSILRIQQVVRGDSAAYFCASSSDGVYGYTFGSGTRLTVV.

The gene calls are TRBV27 and TRBJ2-3; 14 bases agree with TRBD2. Germline trimming cut 6 bases from V and 2 bases from J; bases unmatched to any gene: 10. This CDR3 is 18 amino acids long. Germline CDR1 is MNHEY and CDR2 is SMNVEV (reference sequence). CDR3 DNA sequence: TGTGCCAGCAGCCCGGGACTAGCGGGAGCTTGGAACACAGATACGCAGTATTTT. It translates to CASSPGLAGAWNTDTQYF.

This clone was found once. The J gene is TRBJ2-7, the V gene TRBV7-6; 12 nucleotides align to TRBD2. The V gene end was trimmed by 1 base and the J gene end by 2 bases; junction bases not matched to a gene: 3. The CDR3 is made up of 16 amino acids. CDR1 SGHVS and CDR2 FNYEAQ come from the germline V gene. For the CDR3, the DNA is TGTGCCAGCAGCTTAGACGCTAGCGGGGGGGCCTACGAGCAGTACTTC. This gives the protein CASSLDASGGAYEQYF.

This clone showed up just a few times. The chain links TRBV7-9 to TRBJ1-1; 9 bases line up with TRBD1. Looked up from germline, CDR1 is SEHNR and CDR2 is FQNEAQ (reference sequence). V gave up 5 bases and J gave up 1 base; unmatched junction bases: 8. The CDR3 is 16 amino acids. CDR3 sequence (DNA): TGTGCCAGCAGCACTACAGGGGGCGCGGCGAACACTGAAGCTTTCTTT. It is translated as CASSTTGGAANTEAFF.

Only one count was recorded for this clone. The chain couples TRBV7-3 to TRBJ1-6; unclear D gene. The germline V and J ends were trimmed by 2 bases and 4 bases, with 9 bases remaining between them. The germline V gene encodes CDR1 SGHTA and CDR2 FQGTGA. The CDR3 sequence is 15 residues long. DNA for the CDR3: TGTGCCAGCAGCTTAGGGGAGGAGTATAATTCACCCCTCCACTTT. Translated: CASSLGEEYNSPLHF.

The chain has TRBV2 and TRBJ2-2, with D maybe TRBD2 (7 bases). Germline CDR1 and CDR2: SNHLY and FYNNEI. V lost 7 bases to trimming and J lost 2 bases, with 14 bases between them. This CDR3 contains 15 residues. CDR3 loop: CASKGGLPNTGELFF. The CDR3 bases are TGTGCCAGCAAGGGGGGGCTGCCCAACACCGGGGAGCTGTTTTTT.

Details on this clone: The sample holds other DNA sequences that translate to the same CDR3. The chain links TRBV7-2 to TRBJ1-5; TRBD1 is a possible D gene (6 bases). Germline V CDR1 and CDR2: SGHTA, FQGNSA. The CDR3 has 14 residues. Trimming stripped 1 base from V and 6 bases from J, with 10 bases between. The CDR3 is CASSLGGGSQPQHF. In DNA, the CDR3 is TGTGCCAGCAGCTTAGGGGGGGGCAGTCAGCCCCAGCATTTT.

A single count supports this clone. The chain links TRBV2 to TRBJ2-2; unclear D gene. From germline, CDR1 is SNHLY and CDR2 FYNNEI. V was pared by 0 bases and J by 0 bases, with 2 bases between. This CDR3 comprises 14 residues. CDR3 sequence reads: CASSEATNTGELFF. The CDR3 nucleotides are TGTGCCAGCAGTGAAGCCACGAACACCGGGGAGCTGTTTTTT.

The rearrangement links TRBV30 to TRBJ1-1; D is possibly TRBD1 (5 bases). Trimming removed 4 bases at V and 1 base at J, with 10 bases between. The CDR3 contains 13 residues. The germline V gene encodes CDR1 GTSNPN and CDR2 SVGIG (reference sequence). CDR3 sequence (DNA): TGTGCCTGGAAGCAAACAGGGAACACTGAAGCTTTCTTT. Encoded protein: CAWKQTGNTEAFF.

V usage is TRBV12-5 and J usage is TRBJ1-1; D unclear. The length of the CDR3 is 17 residues. The V end lost 0 bases, the J end lost 1 base, and 15 bases lay between the germline ends. The V gene's germline CDR1 is LGHNT and CDR2 FRNRAP. The CDR3 protein is CASGLVLQTNWNTEAFF. The CDR3 region has the DNA TGTGCTAGTGGTTTGGTACTTCAGACTAACTGGAACACTGAAGCTTTCTTT.

This chain links TRBV27 with TRBJ2-2, with 9 bases identical to TRBD2. The J segment lost 3 bases and the V segment lost 3 bases, leaving 5 bases of the junction unmatched. This CDR3 region has 16 residues. Germline V gene data show CDR1 as MNHEY and CDR2 as SMNVEV (reference sequence). CDR3 DNA: TGTGCCAGCAGTTTTTGGCTAGCGGGATACACCGGGGAGCTGTTTTTT. It translates to CASSFWLAGYTGELFF.

The CDR3 loop reads CASSYPLNTGLGYNQPQHF. The CDR3, as DNA: TGTGCCAGCAGTTACCCTCTCAATACAGGGTTGGGATACAATCAGCCCCAGCATTTT. This chain connects TRBV28 to TRBJ1-5; D perhaps matches TRBD1 (6 bases). This CDR3 spans 19 amino acids. Germline V gene lookup returns CDR1 MDHEN and CDR2 SYDVKM. V gave up 4 bases and J gave up 3 bases, with 25 bases separating them.

A single count supports this clone. The chain recombines TRBV3-1 (or the pseudogene TRBV3-2) with TRBJ1-2; 9 bases map to TRBD1. The trim removed 0 bases at V and 7 bases at J, leaving 12 bases unmatched. CDR1 is LGHDT and CDR2 is YNNKEL in the germline V gene (reference sequence). The length of the CDR3 is 17 residues. CDR3 in amino acids: CASSQDGTGKVVGGYTF. The CDR3 nucleotides read TGTGCCAGCAGCCAAGATGGGACAGGGAAAGTCGTGGGTGGCTACACCTTC.

This chain links TRBV4-3 with TRBJ2-4; TRBD2 matches 15 bases. Germline loops: CDR1 LGHNA, CDR2 YSLEER. CDR3 length: 17 residues. V shed 4 bases and J 7 bases; nucleotides not matched to a gene: 8. The CDR3 DNA sequence: TGCGCCAGCAGCCGGGGACTAGCGGGAGGTATGTGGAACATTCAGTACTTC. Residues: CASSRGLAGGMWNIQYF.

This clone was seen more than once but under ten times. Mismatch with germline at one junction end may stem from a read error. The chain carries TRBV7-2 and TRBJ2-1, with 13 bases aligning to TRBD2. This CDR3 contains 14 residues. The germline gives CDR1 SGHTA, CDR2 FQGNSA. The CDR3 sequence: CASRLGLAGDEQFF. The DNA of the CDR3 is TGTGCCAGCAGGTTAGGACTAGCGGGGGATGAGCAGTTCTTC.

The chain carries TRBV6-2 or TRBV6-3 and TRBJ2-3; 10 bases align to TRBD2. CDR1 MNHEY and CDR2 SVGEGT come from the germline V gene. This CDR3 comprises 18 residues. Unmatched junction bases numbered 14, after V lost 2 bases and J lost 6 bases. The CDR3 coding sequence is TGTGCCAGCAGTTACCCACTCGGGCTAGCGGGAGCATCTGATACGCAGTATTTT. Its translation is CASSYPLGLAGASDTQYF.

The chain has TRBV27 and TRBJ1-2, with 8 bases lining up with TRBD1. CDR1 and CDR2 from the germline V gene are MNHEY and SMNVEV (reference sequence). CDR3 length equals 15 residues. V was pared by 5 bases and J by 4 bases, with 9 bases of the junction left unmatched. As DNA, the CDR3 is TGTGCCAGCAGTGAACGGACAGGGACGGGCTATGGCTACACCTTC. Amino acids: CASSERTGTGYGYTF.